Given below is one T cell receptor (beta chain) in context. Its specificity is not known. The sample comes from a study of shared clonotypes between healthy human individuals. Regarding the study as a whole: Naive CD4 clonotypes were shared across a few donors at roughly 5%. Exclusively blood specimens were collected; tissue repertoires likely differ.

Naive CD8 populations comprised CD45RO-negative cells positively selected for CCR7, excluding terminally differentiated effector memory CD45RA+ cells. Genomic DNA from each subset was divided evenly over several immunoSEQ plates. Sorted-subset replicate PCRs used approximately 180 ng of genomic DNA. This amount corresponded to approximately 30,000 T cell genomes. Clones were read by immunoSEQ multiplex PCR, and TCRdb kept only the in-frame ones, dropping some. The sample records about 1,800,000 clones, about 94% being singletons. This clonotype was sampled from a young man in good health. Sequencing was carried out using naive CD8+ T cells sorted from blood.

For the CDR3, the DNA is TGTGCCAGCAGCTGGATGACGGAGGCCGGGGAGCTGTTTTTT. Residues: CASSWMTEAGELFF. The rearrangement uses TRBV7-2 and TRBJ2-2; TRBD2 is a possible D gene (5 bases). V gave up 4 bases and J gave up 6 bases, with 12 bases separating them. Germline V lookup: CDR1 SGHTA, CDR2 FQGNSA. CDR3 length equals 14 residues. Complete variable domain (other parts from reference TRBV7-2 and TRBJ2-2): GAGVSQSPSNKVTEKGKDVELRCDPISGHTALYWYRQSLGQGLEFLIYFQGNSAPDKSGLPSDRFSAERTGGSVSTLTIQRTQQEDSAVYLCASSWMTEAGELFFGEGSRLTVL.